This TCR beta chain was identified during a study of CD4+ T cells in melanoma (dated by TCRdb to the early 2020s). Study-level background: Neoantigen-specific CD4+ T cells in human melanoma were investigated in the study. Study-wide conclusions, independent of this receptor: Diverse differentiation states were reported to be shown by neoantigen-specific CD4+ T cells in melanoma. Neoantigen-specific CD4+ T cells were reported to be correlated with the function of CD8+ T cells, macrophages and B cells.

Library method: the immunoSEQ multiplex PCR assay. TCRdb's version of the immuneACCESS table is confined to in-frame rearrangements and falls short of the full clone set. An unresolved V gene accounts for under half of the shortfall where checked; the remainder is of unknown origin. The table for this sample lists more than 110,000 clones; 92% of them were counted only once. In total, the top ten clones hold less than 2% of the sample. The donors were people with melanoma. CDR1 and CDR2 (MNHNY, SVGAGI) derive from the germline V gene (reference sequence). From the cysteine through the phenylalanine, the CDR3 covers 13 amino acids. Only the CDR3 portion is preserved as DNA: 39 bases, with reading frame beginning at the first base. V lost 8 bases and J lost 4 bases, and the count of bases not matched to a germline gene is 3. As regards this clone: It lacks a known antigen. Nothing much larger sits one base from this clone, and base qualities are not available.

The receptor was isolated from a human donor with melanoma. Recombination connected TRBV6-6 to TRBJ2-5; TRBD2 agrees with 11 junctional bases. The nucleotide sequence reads TGTGCCAGCCGGGGGACTAGCGGAGAGACCCAGTACTTC. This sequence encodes CASRGTSGETQYF.